This record covers a single T cell receptor beta chain. Its target is unknown. This sample is part of a study of beta chain features in type 1 diabetes. The authors reverse transcribed all of the isolated RNA, so sequencing captured expressed TCRB transcripts. About 3.57 million reads per sample were averaged for naive, central memory and regulatory samples. The repertoire was sequenced with immunoSEQ multiplex PCR; TCRdb's copy has only in-frame clones and lacks some. The sample yields 240,000 or so clones, under 70% seen once. The CDR3 consists of 15 residues. The V gene lost 0 bases and the J gene lost 3 bases, with 9 bases spanning the gap. The V gene's germline CDR1 is MGHRA and CDR2 YSYEKL. Overall study findings and caveats: Over-representation of high TCR-expressing cells was a possible consequence of cDNA sequencing.

This TCR came from a man aged 25-45 years in good health. What was sequenced was naive CD4+ T cells from blood. The J gene is TRBJ1-5, the V gene TRBV4-1; unclear D gene. The CDR3 sequence: CASSQDYLDNQPQHF. The CDR3 DNA reads TGCGCCAGCAGCCAAGACTATCTGGACAATCAGCCCCAGCATTTT.